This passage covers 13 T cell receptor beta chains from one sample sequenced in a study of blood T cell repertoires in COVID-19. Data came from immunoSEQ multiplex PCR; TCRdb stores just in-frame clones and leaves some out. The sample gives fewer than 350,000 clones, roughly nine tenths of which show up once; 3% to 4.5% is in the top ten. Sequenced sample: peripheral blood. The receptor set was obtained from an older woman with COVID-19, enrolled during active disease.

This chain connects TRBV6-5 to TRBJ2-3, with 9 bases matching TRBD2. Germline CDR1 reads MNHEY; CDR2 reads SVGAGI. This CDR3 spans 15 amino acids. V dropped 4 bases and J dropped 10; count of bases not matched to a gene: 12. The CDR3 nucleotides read TGTGCCAGCAGTTGGCTAGCGGGGACCATCGGTGCGCAGTATTTT. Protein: CASSWLAGTIGAQYF.

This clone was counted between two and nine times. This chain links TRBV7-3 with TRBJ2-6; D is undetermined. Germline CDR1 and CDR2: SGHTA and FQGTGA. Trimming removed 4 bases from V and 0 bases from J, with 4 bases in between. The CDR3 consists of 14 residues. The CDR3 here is CASSYSSGANVLTF. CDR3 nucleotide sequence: TGTGCCAGCAGCTACTCCTCTGGGGCCAACGTCCTGACTTTC.

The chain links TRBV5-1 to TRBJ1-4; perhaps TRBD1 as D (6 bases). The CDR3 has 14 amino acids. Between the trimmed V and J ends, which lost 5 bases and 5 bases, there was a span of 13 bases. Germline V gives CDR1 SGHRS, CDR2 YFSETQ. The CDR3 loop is CASRGQPLNEKLFF. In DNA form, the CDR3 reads TGCGCCAGCAGAGGACAGCCGCTCAATGAAAAACTGTTTTTT.

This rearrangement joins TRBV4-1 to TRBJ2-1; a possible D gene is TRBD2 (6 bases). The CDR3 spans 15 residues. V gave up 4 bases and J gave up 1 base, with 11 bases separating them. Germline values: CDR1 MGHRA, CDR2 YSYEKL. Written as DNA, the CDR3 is TGCGCCAGCAGCCCGGGGGATAGGTCCTACAATGAGCAGTTCTTC. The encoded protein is CASSPGDRSYNEQFF.

In DNA, the CDR3 is TGTGCCAGCTCGAGAGGGCCGGGTAATGAAGCTTTCTTT. Protein product: CASSRGPGNEAFF. J is TRBJ1-1 and V is TRBV18; D not resolved. Germline assignment: CDR1 KGHSH and CDR2 LQKENI. V lost 6 bases and J lost 7, with 15 bases in between. The CDR3 runs 13 residues.

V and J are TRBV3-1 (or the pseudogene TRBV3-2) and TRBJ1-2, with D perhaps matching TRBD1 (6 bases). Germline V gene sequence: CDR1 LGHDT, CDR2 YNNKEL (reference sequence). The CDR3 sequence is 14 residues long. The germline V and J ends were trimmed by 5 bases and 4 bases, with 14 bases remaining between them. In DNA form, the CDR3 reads TGTGCCAGCAGCTTACAGGGTGGAGGCTATGGCTACACCTTC. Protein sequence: CASSLQGGGYGYTF.

This chain's CDR3 is CASSPRDRGYNEQFF. The CDR3 nucleotides read TGTGCCAGCAGCCCCCGGGACAGGGGTTACAATGAGCAGTTCTTC. The gene calls are TRBV9 and TRBJ2-1; 10 bases are a match to TRBD1. The CDR3 is 15 residues long. Trimming at V came to 4 bases and at J to 4 bases, leaving 5 bases not matched to a gene. CDR1 is SGDLS and CDR2 is YYNGEE in the germline V gene.

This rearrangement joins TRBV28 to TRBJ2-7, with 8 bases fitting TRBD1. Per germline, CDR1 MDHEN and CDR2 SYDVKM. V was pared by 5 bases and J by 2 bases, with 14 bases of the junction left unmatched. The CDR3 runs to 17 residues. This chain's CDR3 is CASSRRQGKLPPYEQYF. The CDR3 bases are TGTGCCAGCAGTCGACGACAGGGGAAGCTTCCCCCCTACGAGCAGTACTTC.

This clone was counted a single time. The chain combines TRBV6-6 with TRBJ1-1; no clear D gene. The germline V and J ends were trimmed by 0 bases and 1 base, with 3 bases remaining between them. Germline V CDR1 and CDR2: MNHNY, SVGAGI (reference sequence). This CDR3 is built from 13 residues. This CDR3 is CASSYSRNTEAFF. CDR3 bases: TGTGCCAGCAGTTACTCCAGGAACACTGAAGCTTTCTTT.

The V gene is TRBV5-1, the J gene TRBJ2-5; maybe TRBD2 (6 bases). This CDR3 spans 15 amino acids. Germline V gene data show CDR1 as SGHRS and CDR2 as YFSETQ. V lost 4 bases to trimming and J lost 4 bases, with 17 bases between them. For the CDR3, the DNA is TGCGCCAGCAGCCTGTTGAGCGGGTCATTAGAGACCCAGTACTTC. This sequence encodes CASSLLSGSLETQYF.

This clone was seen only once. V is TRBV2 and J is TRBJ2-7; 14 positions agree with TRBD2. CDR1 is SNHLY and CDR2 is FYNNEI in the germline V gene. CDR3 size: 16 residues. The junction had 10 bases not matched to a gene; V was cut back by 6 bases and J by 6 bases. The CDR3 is CASRRLAGGQESEQYF. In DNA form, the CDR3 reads TGTGCCAGCAGGAGACTAGCGGGGGGGCAAGAAAGCGAGCAGTACTTC.

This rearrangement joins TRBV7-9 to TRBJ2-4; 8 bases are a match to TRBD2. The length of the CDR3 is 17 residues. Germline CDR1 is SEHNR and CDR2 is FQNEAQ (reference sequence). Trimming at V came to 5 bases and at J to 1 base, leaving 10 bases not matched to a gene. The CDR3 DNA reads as TGTGCCAGCAGCAAGGGCCTCGGGGGGGCGGCCAAAAACATTCAGTACTTC. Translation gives CASSKGLGGAAKNIQYF.

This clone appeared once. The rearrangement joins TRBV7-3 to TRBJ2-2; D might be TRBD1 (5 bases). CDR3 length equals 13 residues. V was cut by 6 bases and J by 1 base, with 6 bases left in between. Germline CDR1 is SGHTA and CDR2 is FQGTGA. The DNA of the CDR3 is TGTGCCAGCAGGACAGTGAACACCGGGGAGCTGTTTTTT. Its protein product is CASRTVNTGELFF.